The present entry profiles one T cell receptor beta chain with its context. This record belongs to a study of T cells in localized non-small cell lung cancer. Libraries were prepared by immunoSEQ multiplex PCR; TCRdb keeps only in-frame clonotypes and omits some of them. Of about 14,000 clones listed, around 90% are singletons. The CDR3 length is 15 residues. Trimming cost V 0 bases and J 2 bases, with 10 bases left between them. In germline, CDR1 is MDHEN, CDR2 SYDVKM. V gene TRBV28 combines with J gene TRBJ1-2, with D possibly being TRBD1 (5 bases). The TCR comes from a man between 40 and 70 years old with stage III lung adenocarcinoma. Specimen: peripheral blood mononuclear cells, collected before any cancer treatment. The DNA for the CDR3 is TGTGCCAGCAGTTTATGGGGATGGGACAACTATGGCTACACCTTC. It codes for CASSLWGWDNYGYTF.